This T cell receptor (beta chain) was documented in a study of shared clonotypes between healthy human individuals. Execution of the assay was at deep level. Genomic DNA of every subset was divided equally among multiple immunoSEQ plates. TCRdb's copy holds only in-frame clones and misses some; the assay was immunoSEQ multiplex PCR. The sample holds 2 million to 3 million clones, roughly 93% seen once. Broader study findings: Rarefaction gave evidence that sorted-subset sequencing remained incomplete despite large depth. What naive subsets generally showed was a larger estimated richness than memory subsets showed.

With 6 bases clipped from V and 7 bases from J, the junction kept 6 bases outside the gene matches. Germline CDR1 reads MDHEN; CDR2 reads SYDVKM. The length of the CDR3 is 13 residues. Regarding this clone: Antigen specificity is unknown.

The sequencing input was naive CD4+ T cells from PBMCs. The sample's subset: CD45RA+ positively selected. The source is a man aged 18 to 29 in good health. Some clones in this sample may be carry-over from other donors' samples. The rearrangement uses TRBV28 and TRBJ1-2; 9 nucleotides line up with TRBD1. CDR3 sequence (DNA): TGTGCCAGCAGCAAGGGACAGGGAACTGGCTACACCTTC. This gives the protein CASSKGQGTGYTF.